Below, 24 T cell receptor beta chains from the same sample are listed, as sequenced in a study of response to subunit inactivated influenza vaccine. TCRdb recomputed calls from the RT-PCR reads with MiXCR, one row per CDR3 protein. This table has hundreds of thousands of distinct CDR3 sequences, around a sixth appearing once. The specimen comprised PBMCs from blood, sampled about 12 days after vaccination. Receptors were obtained from a man aged 50 to 59 who received an inactivated influenza vaccine.

The chain has TRBV4-2 and TRBJ2-1; 9 bases line up with TRBD2. The CDR3 spans 15 residues. Germline CDR1 and CDR2: LGHNA and YNFKEQ. Trimming removed 4 bases from V and 12 bases from J; junction bases left unmatched: 13. CDR3 amino acids: CASSPEGLARSTQFF. DNA for the CDR3: TGTGCCAGCAGCCCCGAGGGACTAGCCCGCTCGACGCAGTTCTTC.

This rearrangement joins TRBV24-1 to TRBJ2-7; a possible D gene is TRBD1 (6 bases). This CDR3 has 13 residues. V lost 4 bases to trimming and J lost 5 bases, with 11 bases between them. Germline V gives CDR1 KGHDR, CDR2 SFDVKD. The CDR3 nucleotides read TGTGCCACCAGTGAAACCAACAGGGACGAGCAGTACTTC. This sequence encodes CATSETNRDEQYF.

The chain couples TRBV28 to TRBJ2-7, with 7 bases that match TRBD1. Germline loops: CDR1 MDHEN, CDR2 SYDVKM. With 8 bases clipped from V and 6 bases from J, the junction kept 7 bases outside the gene matches. This CDR3 is built from 12 residues. The CDR3 spells CASDQQGIEQYF. The CDR3 DNA reads as TGTGCCAGCGATCAACAGGGGATCGAGCAGTACTTC.

The CDR3 DNA is TGTGCCAGCAGTTCCCATCAACAAACAAACGGTTCACCCCTCCACTTT. This sequence encodes CASSSHQQTNGSPLHF. The chain combines TRBV6-2 or TRBV6-3 with TRBJ1-6; no clear D. The CDR3 covers 16 residues. The germline V gene encodes CDR1 MNHEY and CDR2 SVGEGT. V lost 4 bases and J 9 bases, leaving 19 bases between the germline ends.

The table lists this clonotype with a few counts. V usage is TRBV2 and J usage is TRBJ2-2; no definite D call. Germline V lookup: CDR1 SNHLY, CDR2 FYNNEI. V shed 5 bases and J shed 1 base, with 8 bases lying between them. The CDR3 runs 14 residues. This CDR3 reads CASSFRMNTGELFF. The DNA for the CDR3 is TGTGCCAGCAGTTTTAGGATGAACACCGGGGAGCTGTTTTTT.

This clonotype was detected a few times. The V gene is TRBV5-1, the J gene TRBJ2-7; TRBD1 or TRBD2 may be the D gene (6 bases each). V lost 0 bases and J lost 3, with 16 bases in between. CDR1 is SGHRS and CDR2 is YFSETQ in the germline V gene. The CDR3 sequence is 16 residues long. CDR3 protein: CASSLGGAATFYEQYF. CDR3 DNA: TGCGCCAGCAGCTTGGGGGGGGCGGCTACCTTCTACGAGCAGTACTTC. Full variable domain (outside the CDR3, taken from reference TRBV5-1 and TRBJ2-7): KAGVTQTPRYLIKTRGQQVTLSCSPISGHRSVSWYQQTPGQGLQFLFEYFSETQRNKGNFPGRFSGRQFSNSRSEMNVSTLELGDSALYLCASSLGGAATFYEQYFGPGTRLTVT.

This clonotype came up a few times. The chain combines TRBV10-3 with TRBJ2-4; D unclear. CDR3 length equals 12 residues. Looked up from germline, CDR1 is ENHRY and CDR2 is SYGVKD. V was pared by 0 bases and J by 10 bases, with 7 bases between. Here the CDR3 reads CAISESGQIQYF. CDR3 coding DNA: TGTGCCATCAGTGAGTCGGGTCAGATTCAGTACTTC.

This clonotype was counted a few times. The genes are TRBV5-1 and TRBJ2-5; weak D call: TRBD1 (6 bases). This CDR3 contains 14 residues. Deletions cut 3 bases from V and 5 bases from J, with 14 bases between. CDR1 and CDR2 from the germline V gene are SGHRS and YFSETQ. This CDR3 is CASSWGTKGETQYF. The CDR3 coding sequence is TGCGCCAGCAGCTGGGGGACAAAAGGGGAGACCCAGTACTTC.

This chain uses TRBV11-2 with TRBJ2-5; D gene ambiguous. V shed 4 bases and J shed 2 bases, with 17 bases lying between them. Germline CDR1 and CDR2: SGHAT and FQNNGV. This CDR3 region has 16 residues. The DNA for the CDR3 is TGTGCCAGCAGCTCCTTACCGGGTAATCGACAAGAGACCCAGTACTTC. This gives the protein CASSSLPGNRQETQYF.

J is TRBJ2-7 and V is TRBV28; 9 nucleotides match TRBD2. The CDR3 length is 15 residues. Germline-derived CDR1 and CDR2 are MDHEN and SYDVKM. The V gene end was trimmed by 4 bases and the J gene end by 6 bases; junction bases not matched to a gene: 10. In nucleotides, the CDR3 is TGTGCCAGCAGTTCCGCGGGAGGGCCCCTCGGCGAGCAGTACTTC. It codes for CASSSAGGPLGEQYF.

The chain couples TRBV21-1 to TRBJ2-3. TRBV21-1 is assigned pseudogene status. There are 15 residues in the CDR3. The CDR3 DNA follows: TGTGCCAGCAGCAAAGGGCGCAGGCCCACAGATACGCAGTATTTT. Amino acid sequence: CASSKGRRPTDTQYF.

This clonotype was picked up a small number of times. The chain links TRBV2 to TRBJ2-5; weak D call: TRBD1 (6 bases). The CDR3 sequence is 16 residues long. V gave up 6 bases and J gave up 3 bases, with 20 bases separating them. Germline CDR1 reads SNHLY; CDR2 reads FYNNEI. DNA for the CDR3: TGTGCCAGCAGAGCCAGCCGCAAGGCAGGGGAAGAGACCCAGTACTTC. It codes for CASRASRKAGEETQYF.

The chain has TRBV4-3 and TRBJ1-6; 9 bases map to TRBD1. CDR1 LGHNA and CDR2 YSLEER come from the germline V gene. The J segment lost 6 bases and the V segment lost 4 bases, leaving 4 bases of the junction unmatched. CDR3 length: 15 amino acids. CDR3 loop: CASSPGDRANSPLHF. CDR3 DNA: TGCGCCAGCAGCCCAGGGGACAGGGCTAATTCACCCCTCCACTTT.

In DNA, the CDR3 is TGTGCCAGCAGCCTGGGGACTAGCGGGGGGGCGGCGCAGTATTTT. The encoded protein is CASSLGTSGGAAQYF. The chain carries TRBV7-9 and TRBJ2-3; 16 bases agree with TRBD2. The CDR3 is made up of 15 amino acids. The V gene end was trimmed by 5 bases and the J gene end by 10 bases; junction bases not matched to a gene: 6. Per the germline V gene, CDR1 is SEHNR and CDR2 is FQNEAQ (reference sequence).

The V gene is TRBV20-1, the J gene TRBJ2-7; TRBD2 might be the D (7 bases). V gave up 3 bases and J gave up 2 bases, with 20 bases separating them. The CDR3 has 16 residues. Per germline, CDR1 DFQATT and CDR2 SNEGSKA (reference sequence). CDR3 amino acids: CSARDPRAGHPYEQYF. The CDR3 DNA follows: TGCAGTGCTAGGGACCCCAGAGCGGGACACCCCTACGAGCAGTACTTC.

V gene TRBV12-3 or TRBV12-4 combines with J gene TRBJ2-7; D is perhaps TRBD1 or TRBD2 (5 bases each). This CDR3 is 13 amino acids long. Trimming removed 6 bases from V and 5 bases from J, with 14 bases in between. CDR3 sequence reads: CASRPGAADEQYF. The CDR3 DNA sequence: TGTGCCAGCAGGCCCGGGGCGGCGGACGAGCAGTACTTC.

The rearrangement links TRBV6-1 to TRBJ2-2; 10 bases agree with TRBD2. The V gene end was trimmed by 6 bases and the J gene end by 1 base; junction bases not matched to a gene: 5. The germline V gene encodes CDR1 MNHNS and CDR2 SASEGT. The CDR3 loop spans 16 amino acids. CDR3: CASRILAGVNTGELFF. The CDR3 nucleotides are TGTGCCAGCAGGATCCTAGCGGGGGTGAACACCGGGGAGCTGTTTTTT.

This clonotype came up once. The V and J genes are TRBV30 and TRBJ2-3, with a possible D match to TRBD2 (5 bases). Germline values: CDR1 GTSNPN, CDR2 SVGIG (reference sequence). The CDR3 length is 11 residues. V lost 3 bases, J lost 9 bases, and 10 bases lay in between. CDR3 region: CAWSGNPTQYF. The CDR3 DNA follows: TGTGCCTGGAGCGGGAACCCGACGCAGTATTTT.

The V gene is TRBV7-2, the J gene TRBJ2-5, with TRBD1 identical over 7 bases. The CDR3 contains 14 residues. Germline V gene lookup returns CDR1 SGHTA and CDR2 FQGNSA. The V segment lost 2 bases and the J segment 5 bases; nucleotides outside the gene matches: 5. CDR3 region: CASSLTGARETQYF. The CDR3 DNA sequence: TGTGCCAGCAGCTTAACAGGGGCACGGGAGACCCAGTACTTC.

This sequence joins TRBV20-1 and TRBJ1-6, with unresolved D. CDR1 and CDR2 from the germline V gene are DFQATT and SNEGSKA (reference sequence). This CDR3 region has 12 residues. V lost 0 bases and J lost 7, with 4 bases in between. The CDR3 DNA reads TGCAGTGCTAGAGATCCCAATTCACCCCTCCACTTT. This codes for CSARDPNSPLHF.

The rearrangement uses TRBV15 and TRBJ2-2; the D is unclear. The V end was cut by 1 base, the J end by 11 bases, with 11 bases between. Germline V lookup: CDR1 LNHNV, CDR2 YYDKDF (reference sequence). The CDR3 consists of 13 residues. The CDR3 nucleotides read TGTGCCACCAGCAGAGGAACAACGGCCGAGCTGTTTTTT. Protein: CATSRGTTAELFF. The variable domain in full, completed from reference TRBV15 and TRBJ2-2, reads DAMVIQNPRYQVTQFGKPVTLSCSQTLNHNVMYWYQQKSSQAPKLLFHYYDKDFNNEADTPDNFQSRRPNTSFCFLDIRSPGLGDTAMYLCATSRGTTAELFFGEGSRLTVL.

The table lists this clonotype with a few counts. V gene TRBV5-1 combines with J gene TRBJ1-4, with 8 bases identical to TRBD1. After removal of 4 bases from V and 7 bases from J, the junction contained 6 bases not matched to a gene. The CDR3 extends over 14 amino acids. Germline V lookup: CDR1 SGHRS, CDR2 YFSETQ. The CDR3 DNA reads as TGCGCCAGCAGCACGCAGGGGGCCGTTGAAAAACTGTTTTTT. It specifies CASSTQGAVEKLFF.

The chain links TRBV20-1 to TRBJ2-1; D is perhaps TRBD2 (6 bases). The V and J ends lost 3 bases and 8 bases respectively, with 23 bases between them. The CDR3 covers 16 residues. CDR1 and CDR2 from the germline V gene are DFQATT and SNEGSKA (reference sequence). This CDR3 is CSASPGAGSGTYEQFF. CDR3 nucleotide sequence: TGCAGTGCTAGCCCGGGTGCGGGGAGCGGTACGTATGAGCAGTTCTTC.

This clonotype showed up just a few times. J is TRBJ2-2 and V is TRBV7-8, with D perhaps matching TRBD2 (7 bases). In germline, CDR1 is SGHVS, CDR2 FQNEAQ. This CDR3 is built from 16 residues. V shed 5 bases and J shed 4 bases, with 17 bases lying between them. DNA of the CDR3: TGTGCCAGCAGCAATGGTGCCGGGGGGCTCACCGGGGAGCTGTTTTTT. Protein: CASSNGAGGLTGELFF. Variable domain in full (rest from reference TRBV7-8 and TRBJ2-2): GAGVSQSPRYKVAKRGQDVALRCDPISGHVSLFWYQQALGQGPEFLTYFQNEAQLDKSGLPSDRFFAERPEGSVSTLKIQRTQQEDSAVYLCASSNGAGGLTGELFFGEGSRLTVL.